The rows below give T cell receptor beta chains drawn from one sample of a study of beta chain features in type 1 diabetes. TCRdb's copy holds only in-frame clones and misses some; the assay was immunoSEQ multiplex PCR. The data show about 350,000 clones, with roughly a fifth seen just once and approximately 0.046% held by the top ten. The sequencing sample was made of naive CD4+ T cells from blood. The origin of the receptors is a woman younger than 30 in good health. Both conserved end residues are part of each CDR3. The D gene is left open where the match is weak. Clone size is given for some rows only: seen once, a few or many times, or a class if the clone is expanded.

CDR3 protein: CASSGINGVEQYF; CDR3 DNA: TGCGCCAGCAGCGGGATTAACGGGGTCGAGCAGTACTTC; D gene: NA; clone size: NA; V gene: TRBV5-1; J gene: TRBJ2-7
CDR3 protein: CAWTRQPLQPYGYTF; CDR3 DNA: TGTGCCTGGACAAGACAGCCCCTCCAGCCCTATGGCTACACCTTC; D gene: NA; clone size: few; V gene: TRBV30; J gene: TRBJ1-2
CDR3 protein: CASSLKLNSYEQYF; CDR3 DNA: TGTGCCAGCAGTCTAAAGCTGAACTCCTACGAGCAGTACTTC; D gene: NA; clone size: NA; V gene: TRBV27; J gene: TRBJ2-7
CDR3 protein: CASSSMGLAGPPGTDTQYF; CDR3 DNA: TGTGCCAGCAGCTCAATGGGACTAGCGGGGCCCCCAGGCACAGATACGCAGTATTTT; D gene: TRBD2; clone size: few; V gene: TRBV7-6; J gene: TRBJ2-3
CDR3 protein: CASSLVGVAGEQPQHF; CDR3 DNA: TGTGCCAGCAGCTTAGTAGGGGTTGCGGGGGAGCAGCCCCAGCATTTT; D gene: NA; clone size: few; V gene: TRBV7-2; J gene: TRBJ1-5
CDR3 protein: CASSQDAVPDTQYF; CDR3 DNA: TGCGCCAGCAGCCAAGATGCGGTCCCAGATACGCAGTATTTT; D gene: NA; clone size: few; V gene: TRBV4-1; J gene: TRBJ2-3
CDR3 protein: CAWSPGNSNQPQHF; CDR3 DNA: TGTGCCTGGAGTCCCGGGAATAGCAATCAGCCCCAGCATTTT; D gene: NA; clone size: NA; V gene: TRBV30; J gene: TRBJ1-5
CDR3 protein: CAWSNGNEQYF; CDR3 DNA: TGTGCCTGGAGTAATGGCAACGAGCAGTACTTC; D gene: NA; clone size: NA; V gene: TRBV30; J gene: TRBJ2-7
CDR3 protein: CASSRPGADYEQYF; CDR3 DNA: TGTGCCAGCAGCCGCCCAGGGGCTGACTACGAGCAGTACTTC; D gene: NA; clone size: few; V gene: TRBV5-4; J gene: TRBJ2-7
CDR3 protein: CASSPDRGSTDTQYF; CDR3 DNA: TGTGCCAGCAGCCCGGACAGGGGAAGCACAGATACGCAGTATTTT; D gene: TRBD1; clone size: few; V gene: TRBV7-2; J gene: TRBJ2-3
CDR3 protein: CASSFFRDWETQYF; CDR3 DNA: TGTGCCAGCAGCTTTTTCCGGGATTGGGAGACCCAGTACTTC; D gene: NA; clone size: NA; V gene: TRBV5-6; J gene: TRBJ2-5
CDR3 protein: CASSVAGSNYGYTF; CDR3 DNA: TGTGCCAGCAGTGTGGCGGGTTCTAACTATGGCTACACCTTC; D gene: NA; clone size: NA; V gene: TRBV25-1; J gene: TRBJ1-2
CDR3 protein: CASSPGLASTDTQYF; CDR3 DNA: TGTGCCAGCTCACCAGGACTAGCGAGCACAGATACGCAGTATTTT; D gene: TRBD2; clone size: NA; V gene: TRBV18; J gene: TRBJ2-3
CDR3 protein: CASSPPGMNTEAFF; CDR3 DNA: TGTGCCAGCAGCCCACCGGGGATGAACACTGAAGCTTTCTTT; D gene: NA; clone size: NA; V gene: TRBV7-9; J gene: TRBJ1-1
CDR3 protein: CASSIVGVRSYGYTF; CDR3 DNA: TGTGCCAGTAGTATTGTAGGGGTCAGGAGCTATGGCTACACCTTC; D gene: NA; clone size: few; V gene: TRBV19; J gene: TRBJ1-2
CDR3 protein: CASSRDGTSGSWEQFF; CDR3 DNA: TGTGCCAGCAGTCGTGACGGGACTAGTGGGTCTTGGGAGCAGTTCTTC; D gene: TRBD2; clone size: NA; V gene: TRBV5-4; J gene: TRBJ2-1
CDR3 protein: CASGARAGETQYF; CDR3 DNA: TGTGCCAGCGGGGCCCGCGCCGGAGAGACCCAGTACTTC; D gene: NA; clone size: NA; V gene: TRBV2; J gene: TRBJ2-5
CDR3 protein: CAWSAWAGGTEAFF; CDR3 DNA: TGTGCCTGGAGTGCCTGGGCGGGGGGAACTGAAGCTTTCTTT; D gene: NA; clone size: NA; V gene: TRBV30; J gene: TRBJ1-1
CDR3 protein: CASSPGINTEAFF; CDR3 DNA: TGTGCCAGCTCACCCGGGATAAACACTGAAGCTTTCTTT; D gene: NA; clone size: NA; V gene: TRBV18; J gene: TRBJ1-1
CDR3 protein: CASRQGLAGTQYF; CDR3 DNA: TGTGCCAGCCGACAGGGACTAGCGGGCACGCAGTATTTT; D gene: TRBD2; clone size: NA; V gene: TRBV6-5; J gene: TRBJ2-3
CDR3 protein: CASSSTRNTEAFF; CDR3 DNA: TGTGCCAGCAGCTCGACAAGGAACACTGAAGCTTTCTTT; D gene: NA; clone size: NA; V gene: TRBV7-9; J gene: TRBJ1-1
CDR3 protein: CACQGQSYEQYF; CDR3 DNA: TGTGCCTGCCAGGGACAGTCCTACGAGCAGTACTTC; D gene: TRBD1; clone size: few; V gene: TRBV30; J gene: TRBJ2-7
CDR3 protein: CASSSNMNTEAFF; CDR3 DNA: TGCGCCAGCAGCTCGAACATGAACACTGAAGCTTTCTTT; D gene: NA; clone size: few; V gene: TRBV5-1; J gene: TRBJ1-1
CDR3 protein: CASSTLLAGQETQYF; CDR3 DNA: TGTGCCAGTAGTACCTTACTAGCGGGTCAAGAGACCCAGTACTTC; D gene: TRBD2; clone size: NA; V gene: TRBV19; J gene: TRBJ2-5
CDR3 protein: CASSTRPGGGGNTGELFF; CDR3 DNA: TGTGCCAGCAGCACCCGCCCGGGGGGCGGGGGGAACACCGGGGAGCTGTTTTTT; D gene: NA; clone size: NA; V gene: TRBV9; J gene: TRBJ2-2
CDR3 protein: CASSLGGQGFTEAFF; CDR3 DNA: TGTGCCAGCAGCTTGGGGGGACAGGGGTTCACTGAAGCTTTCTTT; D gene: TRBD1; clone size: few; V gene: TRBV5-4; J gene: TRBJ1-1
CDR3 protein: CASSQDGIGRGTQYF; CDR3 DNA: TGCGCCAGCAGCCAAGATGGTATAGGGAGGGGGACCCAGTACTTC; D gene: TRBD2; clone size: few; V gene: TRBV4-1; J gene: TRBJ2-5
CDR3 protein: CASSPGEPYNEQFF; CDR3 DNA: TGCGCCAGCAGCCCCGGGGAGCCTTACAATGAGCAGTTCTTC; D gene: NA; clone size: NA; V gene: TRBV5-1; J gene: TRBJ2-1
CDR3 protein: CASSEGAGRETQYF; CDR3 DNA: TGTGCCAGCAGCGAGGGTGCCGGGAGGGAGACCCAGTACTTC; D gene: TRBD2; clone size: NA; V gene: TRBV9; J gene: TRBJ2-5
CDR3 protein: CASSLAGAGQETQYF; CDR3 DNA: TGTGCCAGCAGCTTGGCGGGAGCGGGCCAAGAGACCCAGTACTTC; D gene: NA; clone size: NA; V gene: TRBV5-8; J gene: TRBJ2-5
CDR3 protein: CASSARTGGGTDTQYF; CDR3 DNA: TGTGCCAGCAGCGCCCGGACAGGGGGCGGTACAGATACGCAGTATTTT; D gene: TRBD1; clone size: few; V gene: TRBV2; J gene: TRBJ2-3
CDR3 protein: CATSRETDEQYF; CDR3 DNA: TGTGCCACCAGCAGAGAGACAGACGAGCAGTACTTC; D gene: NA; clone size: NA; V gene: TRBV15; J gene: TRBJ2-7
CDR3 protein: CASSYGGATSYEQYF; CDR3 DNA: TGTGCCAGCAGTTACGGAGGGGCGACCTCCTACGAGCAGTACTTC; D gene: NA; clone size: few; V gene: TRBV6-5; J gene: TRBJ2-7
CDR3 protein: CASSLALANRPGELFF; CDR3 DNA: TGTGCCAGCAGCTTAGCACTAGCAAACAGGCCCGGGGAGCTGTTTTTT; D gene: NA; clone size: few; V gene: TRBV7-9; J gene: TRBJ2-2
CDR3 protein: CASETKRTGTYNEQFF; CDR3 DNA: TGTGCCAGCGAGACTAAGCGGACAGGGACCTACAATGAGCAGTTCTTC; D gene: TRBD1; clone size: NA; V gene: TRBV28; J gene: TRBJ2-1
CDR3 protein: CASSVELGTDTQYF; CDR3 DNA: TGTGCCAGCAGCGTAGAACTAGGGACAGATACGCAGTATTTT; D gene: NA; clone size: NA; V gene: TRBV9; J gene: TRBJ2-3
CDR3 protein: CSVVNRGGGAPDMQFF; CDR3 DNA: TGCAGCGTTGTTAATCGAGGCGGGGGGGCGCCGGACATGCAGTTCTTC; D gene: TRBD2; clone size: few; V gene: TRBV29-1; J gene: TRBJ2-1
CDR3 protein: CASSLPRLRDRGRLGKNTGELFF; CDR3 DNA: TGTGCCAGCAGCTTACCCAGACTCCGGGACAGGGGGCGTTTGGGAAAAAACACCGGGGAGCTGTTTTTT; D gene: TRBD1; clone size: NA; V gene: TRBV13; J gene: TRBJ2-2
CDR3 protein: CARYKRAQYF; CDR3 DNA: TGTGCCAGGTATAAACGGGCCCAGTACTTC; D gene: NA; clone size: NA; V gene: TRBV19; J gene: TRBJ2-5
CDR3 protein: CAWSVGAHQPQHF; CDR3 DNA: TGTGCCTGGAGTGTGGGGGCCCATCAGCCCCAGCATTTT; D gene: NA; clone size: few; V gene: TRBV30; J gene: TRBJ1-5
CDR3 protein: CASSQDIRRGPLEYGYTF; CDR3 DNA: TGCGCCAGCAGCCAAGATATACGGCGGGGCCCATTAGAGTATGGCTACACCTTC; D gene: NA; clone size: few; V gene: TRBV4-3; J gene: TRBJ1-2
CDR3 protein: CAISESAGKRTQYF; CDR3 DNA: TGTGCCATCAGTGAGTCGGCAGGGAAGAGAACCCAGTACTTC; D gene: NA; clone size: few; V gene: TRBV10-3; J gene: TRBJ2-5
CDR3 protein: CASSQGDMGDNYEQYF; CDR3 DNA: TGTGCCAGCAGCCAGGGGGACATGGGAGATAACTACGAGCAGTACTTC; D gene: NA; clone size: NA; V gene: TRBV4-2; J gene: TRBJ2-7
CDR3 protein: CASSLDRATEAFF; CDR3 DNA: TGTGCCAGCAGCTTGGACAGGGCCACTGAAGCTTTCTTT; D gene: TRBD1; clone size: NA; V gene: TRBV6-1; J gene: TRBJ1-1
CDR3 protein: CAGRTGGNTGELFF; CDR3 DNA: TGTGCCGGGAGGACAGGGGGGAACACCGGGGAGCTGTTTTTT; D gene: TRBD1; clone size: few; V gene: TRBV19; J gene: TRBJ2-2
CDR3 protein: CASAGDSNQPQHF; CDR3 DNA: TGTGCCAGCGCAGGGGATAGCAATCAGCCCCAGCATTTT; D gene: NA; clone size: NA; V gene: TRBV30; J gene: TRBJ1-5
CDR3 protein: CASSPRPGEHTEAFF; CDR3 DNA: TGTGCCAGCAGCCCCCGACCGGGGGAGCACACTGAAGCTTTCTTT; D gene: NA; clone size: few; V gene: TRBV7-2; J gene: TRBJ1-1
CDR3 protein: CASSFFSTGNYGYTF; CDR3 DNA: TGTGCCAGCAGCTTTTTCAGTACAGGGAACTATGGCTACACCTTC; D gene: NA; clone size: NA; V gene: TRBV5-5; J gene: TRBJ1-2
CDR3 protein: CASSPIRRTDTQYF; CDR3 DNA: TGTGCCAGCTCACCGATTCGTAGAACAGATACGCAGTATTTT; D gene: NA; clone size: NA; V gene: TRBV18; J gene: TRBJ2-3
CDR3 protein: CAIRERGETQYF; CDR3 DNA: TGTGCCATCAGGGAAAGGGGAGAGACCCAGTACTTC; D gene: NA; clone size: few; V gene: TRBV10-3; J gene: TRBJ2-5
CDR3 protein: CASRPYPDRRGHEQFF; CDR3 DNA: TGTGCCAGCAGACCTTACCCGGACAGGAGGGGTCATGAGCAGTTCTTC; D gene: NA; clone size: few; V gene: TRBV7-9; J gene: TRBJ2-1